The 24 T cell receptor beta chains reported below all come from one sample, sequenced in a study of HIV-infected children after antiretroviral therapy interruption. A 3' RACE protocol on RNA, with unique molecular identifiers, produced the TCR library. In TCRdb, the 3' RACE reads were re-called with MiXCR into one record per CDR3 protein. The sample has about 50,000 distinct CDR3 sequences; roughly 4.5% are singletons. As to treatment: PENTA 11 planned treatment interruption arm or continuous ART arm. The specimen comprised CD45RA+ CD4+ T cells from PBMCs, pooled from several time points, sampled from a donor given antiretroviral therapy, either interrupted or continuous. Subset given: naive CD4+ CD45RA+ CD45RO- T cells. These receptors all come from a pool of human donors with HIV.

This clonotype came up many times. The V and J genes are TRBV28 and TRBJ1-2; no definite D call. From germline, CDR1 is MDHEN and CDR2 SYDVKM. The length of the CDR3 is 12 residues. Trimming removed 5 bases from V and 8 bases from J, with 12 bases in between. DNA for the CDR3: TGTGCCAGCAGTCCCGAGGGCGGGGGCTACACCTTC. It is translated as CASSPEGGGYTF.

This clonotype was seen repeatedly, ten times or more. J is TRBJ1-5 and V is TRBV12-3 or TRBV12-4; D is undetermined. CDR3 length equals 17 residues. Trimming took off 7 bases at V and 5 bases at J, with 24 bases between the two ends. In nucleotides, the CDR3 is TGTGCCAGCACTACTCTGGACGTCTGGGATGGGGATCAGCCCCAGCATTTT. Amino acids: CASTTLDVWDGDQPQHF.

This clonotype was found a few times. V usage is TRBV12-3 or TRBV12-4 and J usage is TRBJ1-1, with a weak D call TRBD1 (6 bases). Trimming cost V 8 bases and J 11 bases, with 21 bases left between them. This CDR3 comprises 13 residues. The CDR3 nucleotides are TGTGCCAGCCAACTTACAGGGTTAGGGGATGCTTTCTTT. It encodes CASQLTGLGDAFF.

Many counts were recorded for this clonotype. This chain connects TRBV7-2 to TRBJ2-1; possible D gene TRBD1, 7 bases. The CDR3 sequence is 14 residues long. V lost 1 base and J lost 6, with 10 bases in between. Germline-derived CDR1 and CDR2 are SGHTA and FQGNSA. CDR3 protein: CASSLVQGGNEQFF. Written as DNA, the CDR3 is TGTGCCAGCAGCTTAGTCCAGGGGGGCAATGAGCAGTTCTTC.

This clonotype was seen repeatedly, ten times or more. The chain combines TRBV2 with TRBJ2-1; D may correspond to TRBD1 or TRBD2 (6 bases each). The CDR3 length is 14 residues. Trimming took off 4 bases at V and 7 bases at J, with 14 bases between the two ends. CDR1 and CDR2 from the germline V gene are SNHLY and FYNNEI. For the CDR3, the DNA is TGTGCCAGCAGTGTCGGGCTAGGGGGGAATGAGCAGTTCTTC. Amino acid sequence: CASSVGLGGNEQFF.

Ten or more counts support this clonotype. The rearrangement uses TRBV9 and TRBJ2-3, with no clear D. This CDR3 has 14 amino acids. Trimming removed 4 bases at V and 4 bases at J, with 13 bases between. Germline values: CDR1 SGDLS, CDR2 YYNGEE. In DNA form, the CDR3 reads TGTGCCAGCAGCTCCATTTCCCCGGCAGATACGCAGTATTTT. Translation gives CASSSISPADTQYF.

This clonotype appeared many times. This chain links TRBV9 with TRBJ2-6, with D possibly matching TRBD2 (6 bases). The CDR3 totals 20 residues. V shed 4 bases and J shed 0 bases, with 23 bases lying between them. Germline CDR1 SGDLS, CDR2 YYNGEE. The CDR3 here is CASSPRGWRGLDSGANVLTF. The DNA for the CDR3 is TGTGCCAGCAGCCCCCGAGGGTGGAGGGGCCTTGACTCTGGGGCCAACGTCCTGACTTTC. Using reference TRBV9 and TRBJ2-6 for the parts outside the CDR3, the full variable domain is DSGVTQTPKHLITATGQRVTLRCSPRSGDLSVYWYQQSLDQGLQFLIQYYNGEERAKGNILERFSAQQFPDLHSELNLSSLELGDSALYFCASSPRGWRGLDSGANVLTFGAGSRLTVL.

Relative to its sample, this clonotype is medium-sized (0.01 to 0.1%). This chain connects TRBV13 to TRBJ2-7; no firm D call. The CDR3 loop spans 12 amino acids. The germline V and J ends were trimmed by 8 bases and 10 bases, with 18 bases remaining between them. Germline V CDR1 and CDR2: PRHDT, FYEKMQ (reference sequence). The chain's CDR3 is CASSLDWGEQYF. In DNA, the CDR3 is TGTGCCAGCTCTCTCGACTGGGGTGAACAGTACTTC.

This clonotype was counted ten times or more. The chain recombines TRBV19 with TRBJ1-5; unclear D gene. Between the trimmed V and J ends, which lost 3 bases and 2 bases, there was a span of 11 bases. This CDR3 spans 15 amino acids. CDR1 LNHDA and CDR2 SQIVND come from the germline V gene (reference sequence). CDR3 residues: CASSMFGSGNQPQHF. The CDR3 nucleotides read TGTGCCAGTAGTATGTTTGGTTCGGGCAATCAGCCCCAGCATTTT.

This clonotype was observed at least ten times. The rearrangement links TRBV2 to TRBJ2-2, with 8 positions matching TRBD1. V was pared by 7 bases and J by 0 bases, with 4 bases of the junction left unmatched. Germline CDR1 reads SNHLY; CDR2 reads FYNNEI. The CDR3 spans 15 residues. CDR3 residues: CASNRDRSNTGELFF. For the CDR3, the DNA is TGTGCCAGCAACCGGGACAGGTCGAACACCGGGGAGCTGTTTTTT.

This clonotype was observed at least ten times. The CDR3, as DNA: TGTGCCAGCACGCTTCGGAGACAGGACACAGATACGCAGTATTTT. Its protein product is CASTLRRQDTDTQYF. The chain couples TRBV2 to TRBJ2-3; D perhaps matches TRBD1 (6 bases). Trimming cost V 7 bases and J 2 bases, with 16 bases left between them. The CDR3 is 15 residues long. The germline V gene encodes CDR1 SNHLY and CDR2 FYNNEI.

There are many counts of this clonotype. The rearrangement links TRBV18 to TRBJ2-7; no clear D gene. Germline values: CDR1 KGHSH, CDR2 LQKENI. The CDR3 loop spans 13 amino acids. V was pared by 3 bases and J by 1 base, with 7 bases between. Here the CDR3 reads CASSPDLSYEQYF. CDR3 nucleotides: TGTGCCAGCTCACCGGATCTATCCTACGAGCAGTACTTC.

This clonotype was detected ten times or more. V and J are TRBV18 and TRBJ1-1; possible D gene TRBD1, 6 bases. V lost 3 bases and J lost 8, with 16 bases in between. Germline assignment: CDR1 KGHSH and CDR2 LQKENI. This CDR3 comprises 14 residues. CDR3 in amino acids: CASSPDSSAVEAFF. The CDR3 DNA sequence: TGTGCCAGCTCACCGGACAGTTCAGCCGTAGAAGCTTTCTTT. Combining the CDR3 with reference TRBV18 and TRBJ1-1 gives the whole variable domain NAGVMQNPRHLVRRRGQEARLRCSPMKGHSHVYWYRQLPEEGLKFMVYLQKENIIDESGMPKERFSAEFPKEGPSILRIQQVVRGDSAAYFCASSPDSSAVEAFFGQGTRLTVV.

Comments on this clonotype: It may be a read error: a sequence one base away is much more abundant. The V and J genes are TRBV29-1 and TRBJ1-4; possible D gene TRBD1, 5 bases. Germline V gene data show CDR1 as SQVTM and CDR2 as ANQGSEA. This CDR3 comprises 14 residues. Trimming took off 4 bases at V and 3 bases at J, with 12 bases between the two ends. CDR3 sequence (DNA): TGCAGCGTTGGGGGCGGGACCTCTAATGAAAAACTGTTTTTT. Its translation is CSVGGGTSNEKLFF.

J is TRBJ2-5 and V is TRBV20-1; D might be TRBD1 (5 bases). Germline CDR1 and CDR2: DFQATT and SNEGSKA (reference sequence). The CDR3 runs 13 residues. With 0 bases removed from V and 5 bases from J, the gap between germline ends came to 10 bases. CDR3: CSARDGARETQYF. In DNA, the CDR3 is TGCAGTGCTAGAGATGGGGCGCGGGAGACCCAGTACTTC.

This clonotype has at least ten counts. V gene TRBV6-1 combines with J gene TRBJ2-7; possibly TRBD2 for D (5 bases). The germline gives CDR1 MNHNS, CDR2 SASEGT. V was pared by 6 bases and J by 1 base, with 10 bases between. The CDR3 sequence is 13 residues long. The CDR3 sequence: CASRNGVSYEQYF. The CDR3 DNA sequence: TGTGCCAGCAGGAACGGGGTGTCCTACGAGCAGTACTTC.

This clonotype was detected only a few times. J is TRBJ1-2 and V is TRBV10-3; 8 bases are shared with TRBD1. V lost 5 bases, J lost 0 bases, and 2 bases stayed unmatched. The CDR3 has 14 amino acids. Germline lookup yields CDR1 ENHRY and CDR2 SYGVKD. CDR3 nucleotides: TGTGCCATCAGTCAGGGGGCTCCTAACTATGGCTACACCTTC. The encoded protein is CAISQGAPNYGYTF.

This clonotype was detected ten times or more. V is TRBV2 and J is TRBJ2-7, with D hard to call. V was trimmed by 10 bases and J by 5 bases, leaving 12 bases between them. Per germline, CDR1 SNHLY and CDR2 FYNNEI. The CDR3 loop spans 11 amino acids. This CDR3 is CATANVDEQYF. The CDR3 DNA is TGTGCCACCGCGAACGTAGACGAGCAGTACTTC. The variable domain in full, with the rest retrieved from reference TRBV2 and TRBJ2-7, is EPEVTQTPSHQVTQMGQEVILRCVPISNHLYFYWYRQILGQKVEFLVSFYNNEISEKSEIFDDQFSVERPDGSNFTLKIRSTKLEDSAMYFCATANVDEQYFGPGTRLTVT.

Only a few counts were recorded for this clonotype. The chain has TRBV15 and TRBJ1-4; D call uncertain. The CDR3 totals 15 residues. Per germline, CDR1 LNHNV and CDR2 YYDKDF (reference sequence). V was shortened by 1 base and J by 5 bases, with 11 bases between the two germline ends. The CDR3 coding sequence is TGTGCCACCAGCAGAGTTATCCAGCTCAATGAAAAACTGTTTTTT. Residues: CATSRVIQLNEKLFF.

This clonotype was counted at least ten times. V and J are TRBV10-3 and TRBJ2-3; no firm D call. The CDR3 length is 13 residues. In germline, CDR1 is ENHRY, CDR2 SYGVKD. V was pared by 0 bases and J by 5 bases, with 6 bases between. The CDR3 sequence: CAISESPGDTQYF. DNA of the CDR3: TGTGCCATCAGTGAGTCTCCCGGAGATACGCAGTATTTT.

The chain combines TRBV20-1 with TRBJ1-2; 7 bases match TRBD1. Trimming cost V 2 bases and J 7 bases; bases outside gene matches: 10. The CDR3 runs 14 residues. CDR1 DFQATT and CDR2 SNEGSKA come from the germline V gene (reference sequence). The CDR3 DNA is TGCAGTGCTAGATCCGGGGGAGGGGGCCCTGGCTACACCTTC. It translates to CSARSGGGGPGYTF.

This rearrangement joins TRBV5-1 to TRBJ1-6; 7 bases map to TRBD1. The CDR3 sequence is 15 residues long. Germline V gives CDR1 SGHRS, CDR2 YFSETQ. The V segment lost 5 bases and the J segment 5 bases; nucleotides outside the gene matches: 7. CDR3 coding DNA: TGCGCCAGCAGTCCCCGGGACAGTGATAATTCACCCCTCCACTTT. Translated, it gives CASSPRDSDNSPLHF.

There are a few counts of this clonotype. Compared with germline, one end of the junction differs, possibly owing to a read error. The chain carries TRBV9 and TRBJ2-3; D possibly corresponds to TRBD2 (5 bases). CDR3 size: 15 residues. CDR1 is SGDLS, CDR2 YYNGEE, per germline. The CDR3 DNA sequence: TGTGCCAGCAGCGCAGAGTCCCCGGAGGCTCATACGCGGTATTTT. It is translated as CASSAESPEAHTRYF.

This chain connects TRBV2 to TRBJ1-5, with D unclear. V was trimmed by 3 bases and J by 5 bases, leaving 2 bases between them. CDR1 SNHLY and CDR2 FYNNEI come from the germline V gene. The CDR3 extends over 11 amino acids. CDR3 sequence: CASSDDQPQHF. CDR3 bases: TGTGCCAGCAGTGATGATCAGCCCCAGCATTTT.